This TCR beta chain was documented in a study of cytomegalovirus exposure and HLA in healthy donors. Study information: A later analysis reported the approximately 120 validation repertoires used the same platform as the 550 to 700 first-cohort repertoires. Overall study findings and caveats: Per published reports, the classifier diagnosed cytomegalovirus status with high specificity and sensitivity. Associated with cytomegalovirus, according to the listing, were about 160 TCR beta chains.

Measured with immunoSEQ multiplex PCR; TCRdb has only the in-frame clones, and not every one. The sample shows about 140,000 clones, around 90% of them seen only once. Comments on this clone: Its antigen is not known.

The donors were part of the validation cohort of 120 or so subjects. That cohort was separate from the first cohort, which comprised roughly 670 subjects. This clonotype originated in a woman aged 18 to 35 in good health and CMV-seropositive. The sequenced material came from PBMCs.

CDR3 nucleotide sequence: TGTGCCAGCTCACCCAATCAGCAAGAGACCCAGTACTTC. As protein: CASSPNQQETQYF. This chain links TRBV18 with TRBJ2-5; D unclear. V was cut by 3 bases and J by 2 bases, with 7 bases left in between. CDR1 is KGHSH and CDR2 is LQKENI in the germline V gene. The CDR3 length is 13 residues.